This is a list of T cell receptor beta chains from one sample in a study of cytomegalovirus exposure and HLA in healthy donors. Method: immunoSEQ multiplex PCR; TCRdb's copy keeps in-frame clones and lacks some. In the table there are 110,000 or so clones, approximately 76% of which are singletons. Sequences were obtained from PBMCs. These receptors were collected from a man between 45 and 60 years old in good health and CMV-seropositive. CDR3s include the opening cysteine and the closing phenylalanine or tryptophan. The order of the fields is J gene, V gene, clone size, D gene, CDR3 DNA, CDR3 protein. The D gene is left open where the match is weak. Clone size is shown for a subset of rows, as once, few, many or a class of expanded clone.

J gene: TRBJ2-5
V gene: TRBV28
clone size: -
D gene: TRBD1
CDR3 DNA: TGTGCCAGCAGTTTTTTACAGGGGCGCATGGAGACCCAGTACTTC
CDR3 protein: CASSFLQGRMETQYF

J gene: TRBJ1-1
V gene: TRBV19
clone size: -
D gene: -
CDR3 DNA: TGTGCCAGTAGTACGGGACAAGGGAACACTGAAGCTTTCTTT
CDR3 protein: CASSTGQGNTEAFF

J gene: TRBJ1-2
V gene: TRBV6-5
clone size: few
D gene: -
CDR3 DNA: TGTGCCAGCAGTTACTATCGGGCGGGGGGGAGCTATGGCTACACCTTC
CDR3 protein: CASSYYRAGGSYGYTF

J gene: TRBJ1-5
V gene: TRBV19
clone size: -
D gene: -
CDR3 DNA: TGTGCCAGTAGTATCAGAGCCAGACTGATTTATAGCAATCAGCCCCAGCATTTT
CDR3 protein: CASSIRARLIYSNQPQHF

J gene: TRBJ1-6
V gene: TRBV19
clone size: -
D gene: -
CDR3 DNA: TGTGCCAGTAGTATGCCGCGAAAGGAAAGGGGACCCCTCCACTTT
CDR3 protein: CASSMPRKERGPLHF

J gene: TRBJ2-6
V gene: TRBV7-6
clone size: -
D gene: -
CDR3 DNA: TGTGCCAGCAGCGAACATTATACAGGGCGTGGGGCCAACGTCCTGACTTTC
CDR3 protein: CASSEHYTGRGANVLTF

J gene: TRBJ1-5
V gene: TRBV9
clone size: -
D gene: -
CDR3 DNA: TGTGCCAGCAGCGCTAATAGCAATCAGCCCCAGCATTTT
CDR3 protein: CASSANSNQPQHF

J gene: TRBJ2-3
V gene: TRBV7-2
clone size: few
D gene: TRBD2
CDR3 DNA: TGTGCCAGCAGCTTAGCCGGGACTAGGGGCACAGATACGCAGTATTTT
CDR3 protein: CASSLAGTRGTDTQYF

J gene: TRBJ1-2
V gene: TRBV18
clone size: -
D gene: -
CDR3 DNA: TGTGCCAGCTCACCACGTTACGGAGAGGGCTACACCTTC
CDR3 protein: CASSPRYGEGYTF

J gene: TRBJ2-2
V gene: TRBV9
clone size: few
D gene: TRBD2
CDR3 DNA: TGTGCCAGCAGCGTAGTAGCGGGGAACGGGGAGCTGTTTTTT
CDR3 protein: CASSVVAGNGELFF

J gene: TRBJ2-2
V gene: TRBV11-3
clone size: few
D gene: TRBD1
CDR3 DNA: TGTGCCAGCAGCTTTGGACAGGGCAATACCGGGGAGCTGTTTTTT
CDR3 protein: CASSFGQGNTGELFF

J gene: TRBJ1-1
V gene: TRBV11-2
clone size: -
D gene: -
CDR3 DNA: TGTGCCAGCAGCATTGGTGGCAGAAGAATGAACACTGAAGCTTTCTTT
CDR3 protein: CASSIGGRRMNTEAFF

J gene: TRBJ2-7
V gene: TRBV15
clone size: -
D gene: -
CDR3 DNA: TGTGCCACCAGCCGAAATATCCTGGAGCTGCAGTACTTC
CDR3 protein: CATSRNILELQYF

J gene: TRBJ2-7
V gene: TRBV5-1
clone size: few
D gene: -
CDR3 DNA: TGCGCCAGCAGCTTGTCGGGTCGGGAGCAGTACTTC
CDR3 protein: CASSLSGREQYF

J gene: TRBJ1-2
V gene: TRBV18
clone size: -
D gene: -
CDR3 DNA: TGTGCCAGCTCACCAGGGCAAGGGGCCTATGGCTACACCTTC
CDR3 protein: CASSPGQGAYGYTF

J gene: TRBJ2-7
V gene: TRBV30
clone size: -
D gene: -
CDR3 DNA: TGTGCCTGGAGTGTAATCCCAGGGCAGGACTCCTACGAGCAGTACTTC
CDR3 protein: CAWSVIPGQDSYEQYF

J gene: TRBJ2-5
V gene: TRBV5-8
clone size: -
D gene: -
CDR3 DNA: TGTGCCAGCAGCTTGGCCGTAGGGAGGATAGGGGAGACCCAGTACTTC
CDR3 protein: CASSLAVGRIGETQYF

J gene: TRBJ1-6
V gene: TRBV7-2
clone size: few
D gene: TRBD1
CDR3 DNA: TGTGCCAGCAGCCTGGGGGGACAGCATAATTCACCCCTCCACTTT
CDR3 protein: CASSLGGQHNSPLHF

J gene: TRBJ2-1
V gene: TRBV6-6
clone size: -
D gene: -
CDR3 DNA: TGTGCCAGCAGTGTGCCGCGGACCTACAATGAGCAGTTCTTC
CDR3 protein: CASSVPRTYNEQFF

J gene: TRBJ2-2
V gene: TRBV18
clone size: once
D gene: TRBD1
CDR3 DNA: TGTGCCAGCTCATCAAGACAGGGGCGCGGGGAGCTGTTTTTT
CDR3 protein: CASSSRQGRGELFF

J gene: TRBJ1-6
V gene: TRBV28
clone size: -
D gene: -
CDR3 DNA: TGTGCCAGCAGCCCCGGTGTTTCACCCCTCCACTTT
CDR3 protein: CASSPGVSPLHF

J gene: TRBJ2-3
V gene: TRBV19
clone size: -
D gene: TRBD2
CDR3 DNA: TGTGCCAGTAGTATCCGGCTAGCGGGAGTTACAGATACGCAGTATTTT
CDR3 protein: CASSIRLAGVTDTQYF

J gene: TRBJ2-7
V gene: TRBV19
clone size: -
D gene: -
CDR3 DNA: TGTGCCAGTAGTATCAGCGGCTACGAGCAGTACTTC
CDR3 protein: CASSISGYEQYF

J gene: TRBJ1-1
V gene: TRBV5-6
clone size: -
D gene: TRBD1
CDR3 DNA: TGTGCCAGCTGGATTGGACAGGGTGACACTGAAGCTTTCTTT
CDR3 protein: CASWIGQGDTEAFF

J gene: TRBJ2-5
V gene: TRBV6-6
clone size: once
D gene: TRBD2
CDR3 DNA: TGTGCCAGCAGTTACGGTACTAGCGGGGGTCAAGAGACCCAGTACTTC
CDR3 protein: CASSYGTSGGQETQYF

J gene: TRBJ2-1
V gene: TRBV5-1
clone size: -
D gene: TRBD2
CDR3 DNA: TGCGCCAGCAGCTCATCTAGCGGGAGTATCAATGAGCAGTTCTTC
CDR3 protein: CASSSSSGSINEQFF

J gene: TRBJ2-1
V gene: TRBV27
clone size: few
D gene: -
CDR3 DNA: TGTGCCAGCTCGACAGTAATTTGGAAGAATGAGCAGTTCTTC
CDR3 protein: CASSTVIWKNEQFF

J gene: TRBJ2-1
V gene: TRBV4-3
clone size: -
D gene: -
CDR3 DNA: TGCGCCAGCAGCCAAGATTTATCCGGTCCGGGCTCCTACAATGAGCAGTTCTTC
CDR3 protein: CASSQDLSGPGSYNEQFF

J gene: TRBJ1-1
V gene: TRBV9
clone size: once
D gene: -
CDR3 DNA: TGTGCCAGCAGCGTAGCCGGACAGAACACTGAAGCTTTCTTT
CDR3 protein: CASSVAGQNTEAFF

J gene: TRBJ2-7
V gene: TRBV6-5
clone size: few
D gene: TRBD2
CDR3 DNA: TGTGCCAGCAAGGTCCTAGCGGGAGGAAACGAGCAGTACTTC
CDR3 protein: CASKVLAGGNEQYF

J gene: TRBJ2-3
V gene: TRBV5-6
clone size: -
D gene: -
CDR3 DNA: TGTGCCAGCAGCTTGGGGCGGGGAGATACGCAGTATTTT
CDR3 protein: CASSLGRGDTQYF

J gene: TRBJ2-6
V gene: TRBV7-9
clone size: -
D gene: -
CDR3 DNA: TGTGCCAGCAGCTTGCAGAATGGGGCCAACGTCCTGACTTTC
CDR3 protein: CASSLQNGANVLTF

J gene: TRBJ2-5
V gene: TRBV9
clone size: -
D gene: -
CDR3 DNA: TGTGCCAGCAACTCCAGGGTCCAAGAGACCCAGTACTTC
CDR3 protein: CASNSRVQETQYF

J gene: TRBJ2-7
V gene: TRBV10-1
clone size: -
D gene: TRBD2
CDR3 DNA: TGCGCCAGCAGTGAGCCTAGCGGGACGGGCGAGCAGTACTTC
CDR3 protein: CASSEPSGTGEQYF